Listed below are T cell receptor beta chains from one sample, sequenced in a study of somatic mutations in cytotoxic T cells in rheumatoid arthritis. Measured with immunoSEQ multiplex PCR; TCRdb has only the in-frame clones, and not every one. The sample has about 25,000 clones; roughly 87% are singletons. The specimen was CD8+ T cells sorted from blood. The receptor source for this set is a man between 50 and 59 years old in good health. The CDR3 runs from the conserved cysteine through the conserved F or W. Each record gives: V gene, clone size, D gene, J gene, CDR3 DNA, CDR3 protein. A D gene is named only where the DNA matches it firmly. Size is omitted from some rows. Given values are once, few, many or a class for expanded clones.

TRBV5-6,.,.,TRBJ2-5,TGTGCCAGCAGCTTCAATTCAGGGGAGGAGACCCAGTACTTC,CASSFNSGEETQYF
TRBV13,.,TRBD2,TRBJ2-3,TGTGCCAGCAGCACCCGGACTAGCGGAAAACCTAGAGATACGCAGTATTTT,CASSTRTSGKPRDTQYF
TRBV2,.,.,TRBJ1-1,TGTGCCAGCAGTGATCCTACCCGACAGGTTTCGATGAACACTGAAGCTTTCTTT,CASSDPTRQVSMNTEAFF
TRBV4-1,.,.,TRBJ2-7,TGCGCCAGCAGCCAAGAACACCCGGGACTGCTTGTCGAGCAGTACTTC,CASSQEHPGLLVEQYF
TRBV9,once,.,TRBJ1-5,TGTGCCAGCAGCGTGGGGTCAGGGAGCAATCAGCCCCAGCATTTT,CASSVGSGSNQPQHF
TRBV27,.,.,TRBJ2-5,TGTGCCAGCAGTTTACGGCCTTATTTAGCAGAGACCCAGTACTTC,CASSLRPYLAETQYF
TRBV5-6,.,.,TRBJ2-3,TGTGCCAGCAGCTTTCAGGGTCGCACAGATACGCAGTATTTT,CASSFQGRTDTQYF
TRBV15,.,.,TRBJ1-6,TGTGCCACCAGCAGAGACAACTATAATTCACCCCTCCACTTT,CATSRDNYNSPLHF
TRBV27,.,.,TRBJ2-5,TGTGCCAGCAAGAGGGGGGCGATGTGGGGACAAGAGACCCAGTACTTC,CASKRGAMWGQETQYF
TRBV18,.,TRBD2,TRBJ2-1,TGTGCCAGCTCACCAGGACGAGCGGGAGGGCTTAATGAGCAGTTCTTC,CASSPGRAGGLNEQFF
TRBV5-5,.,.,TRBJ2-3,TGTGCCAGCAGCTTGGCGACCACAGATACGCAGTATTTT,CASSLATTDTQYF
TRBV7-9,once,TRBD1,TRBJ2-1,TGTGCCAGCAGCCTCCCATTCGGGACAGGGTTCAGCAATGAGCAGTTCTTC,CASSLPFGTGFSNEQFF
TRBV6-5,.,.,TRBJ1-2,TGTGCCAGCAAAAAAAGGAGGGGACAACTATATGGCTACACCTTC,CASKKRRGQLYGYTF
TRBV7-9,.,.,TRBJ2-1,TGTGCCAGCAGCTCGGGTAGGCGGGCCGACTACAATGAGCAGTTCTTC,CASSSGRRADYNEQFF
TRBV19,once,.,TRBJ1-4,TGTGCCAGTGCACCCTCCGCCCTAAATGAAAAACTGTTTTTT,CASAPSALNEKLFF
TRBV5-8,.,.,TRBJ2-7,TGTGCCATAAGGGGGGGACGAACCTACGAGCAGTACTTC,CAIRGGRTYEQYF
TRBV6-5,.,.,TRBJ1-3,TGTGCCAGCAGTTACTCAATTGGAGGCTCTGGAAACACCATATATTTT,CASSYSIGGSGNTIYF
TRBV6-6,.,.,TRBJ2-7,TGTGCCAGCAGTTACTCGAATTTCTACGAGCAGTACTTC,CASSYSNFYEQYF
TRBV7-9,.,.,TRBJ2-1,TGTGCCAGCAGCTTATCCCTTGACAATGAGCAGTTCTTC,CASSLSLDNEQFF
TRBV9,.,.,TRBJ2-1,TGTGCCAGCAGCCCACGCGGGGACCAGGTCCCTTACAATGAGCAGTTCTTC,CASSPRGDQVPYNEQFF
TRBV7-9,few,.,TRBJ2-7,TGTGCCAGCAGCTTAGTCGACGTATCCTACGAGCAGTACTTC,CASSLVDVSYEQYF
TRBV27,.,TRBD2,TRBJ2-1,TGTGCCAGCAGTTTCGGGGGGAATGAGCAGTTCTTC,CASSFGGNEQFF
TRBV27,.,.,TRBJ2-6,TGTGCCAGCAGCAAGAATGAAGGTCCCGGGGCCAACGTCCTGACTTTC,CASSKNEGPGANVLTF
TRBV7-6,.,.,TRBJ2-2,TGTGCCAGCAGCCCCGGGAGCTCCGGGGAGCTGTTTTTT,CASSPGSSGELFF
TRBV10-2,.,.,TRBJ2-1,TGCGCCAGTAGACAAGAAGGCTCCTACAATGAGCAGTTCTTC,CASRQEGSYNEQFF
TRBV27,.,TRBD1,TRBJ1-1,TGTGCCAGCAGTTGGGACAGAAACACTGAAGCTTTCTTT,CASSWDRNTEAFF
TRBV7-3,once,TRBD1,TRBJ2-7,TGTGCCAGCAGCCTCGGACAGGGAATTGTATACGAGCAGTACTTC,CASSLGQGIVYEQYF
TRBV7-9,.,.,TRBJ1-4,TGTGCCAGCAGCTTAGGGAGGAGTGGGGATGAAAAACTGTTTTTT,CASSLGRSGDEKLFF
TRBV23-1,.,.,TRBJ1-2,TGCGCCAGCACCGGACAGCGCAACTATGGCTACACCTTC,CASTGQRNYGYTF
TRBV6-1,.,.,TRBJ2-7,TGTGCCAGCAGCTTAACGATAGATCGTTACGAGCAGTACTTC,CASSLTIDRYEQYF
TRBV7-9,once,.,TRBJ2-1,TGTGCCAGCAGCTTACTTTCTCGCGGGGCCCAATTTGGGGAGCAGTTCTTC,CASSLLSRGAQFGEQFF
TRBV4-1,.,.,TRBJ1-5,TGCGCCAGCAGCCAAGAGGCGGGGACACCCCCCCAGCATTTT,CASSQEAGTPPQHF
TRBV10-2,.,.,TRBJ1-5,TGCGCCAGCAGTAGAGGGGGTAGTCAGCCCCAGCATTTT,CASSRGGSQPQHF
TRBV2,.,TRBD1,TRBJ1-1,TGTGCCAGCCCTGACAGGGAGAACACTGAAGCTTTCTTT,CASPDRENTEAFF
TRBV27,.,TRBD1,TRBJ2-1,TGTGCCAGCAGTCCCGGGACAGGGGGCTCCTACAATGAGCAGTTCTTC,CASSPGTGGSYNEQFF
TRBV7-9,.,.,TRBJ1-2,TGTGCCAGCAGCCCCCGGGTGGACCCTGGCTACACCTTC,CASSPRVDPGYTF
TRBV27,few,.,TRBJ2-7,TGTGCCAGCAGTCCCGGGACATCCTACGAGCAGTACTTC,CASSPGTSYEQYF
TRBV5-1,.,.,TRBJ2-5,TGCGCCAGCAGCCCCCGAGGGCTGGGGGGGACAGCCCAAGAGACCCAGTACTTC,CASSPRGLGGTAQETQYF
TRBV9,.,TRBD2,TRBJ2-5,TGTGCCAGCAGCGTACTCTCGGGACTAGGGCGGGAGACCCAGTACTTC,CASSVLSGLGRETQYF
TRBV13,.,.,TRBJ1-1,TGTGCCAGCAGCGTACAGGGCTGGAAGACTGAAGCTTTCTTT,CASSVQGWKTEAFF
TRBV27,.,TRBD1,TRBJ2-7,TGTGCCAGCAGTCGCAGGGGGACAGGGTATGACGAGCAGTACTTC,CASSRRGTGYDEQYF
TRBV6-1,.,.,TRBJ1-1,TGTGCCAGCAGTGTGGGGGGGGCGAACACTGAAGCTTTCTTT,CASSVGGANTEAFF
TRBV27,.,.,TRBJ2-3,TGTGCCAGCAGGCCAACTGGACGTAGCACAGATACGCAGTATTTT,CASRPTGRSTDTQYF
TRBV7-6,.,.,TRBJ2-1,TGTGCCAGCAGCTCCGGGTTATTGGAGCAGTTCTTC,CASSSGLLEQFF
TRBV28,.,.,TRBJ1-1,TGTGCCAGCAGTTTTCGGGGGCGGGGCGACACTGAAGCTTTCTTT,CASSFRGRGDTEAFF
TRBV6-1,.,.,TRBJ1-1,TGTGCCAGCAGTTCGTATATCATGAACACTGAAGCTTTCTTT,CASSSYIMNTEAFF
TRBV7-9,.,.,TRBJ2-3,TGTGCCAGCAGCCCCGGCACAGATACGCAGTATTTT,CASSPGTDTQYF
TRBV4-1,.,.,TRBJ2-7,TGCGCCAGCAGCCAAAATACGTTGATAATAAGGGGCTACGAGCAGTACTTC,CASSQNTLIIRGYEQYF
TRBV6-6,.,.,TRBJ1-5,TGTGCCAGCAGTTACTCTGGGGAGCTTAGCAATCAGCCCCAGCATTTT,CASSYSGELSNQPQHF
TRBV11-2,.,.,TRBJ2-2,TGTGCCAGCAGCTCCCTCCGGGGTGCGGGTTATGCGAACACCGGGGAGCTGTTTTTT,CASSSLRGAGYANTGELFF
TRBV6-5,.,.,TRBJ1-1,TGTGCCAGCAGTTACTCGAGGAGAAACACTGAAGCTTTCTTT,CASSYSRRNTEAFF
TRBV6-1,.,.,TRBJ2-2,TGTGCCAGCAGTGAAGCGCCTTTAATTACCCCGAACACCGGGGAGCTGTTTTTT,CASSEAPLITPNTGELFF
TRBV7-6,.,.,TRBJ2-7,TGTGCCAGCAGCCCTGGACAAACCTACGAGCAGTACTTC,CASSPGQTYEQYF
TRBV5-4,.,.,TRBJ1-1,TGTGCCAGCAGCTGGGGAGAGAACACTGAAGCTTTCTTT,CASSWGENTEAFF
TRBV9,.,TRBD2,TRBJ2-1,TGTGCCAGCAGCCCCCGGACTAGCGGGATTAGCTCCTACAATGAGCAGTTCTTC,CASSPRTSGISSYNEQFF
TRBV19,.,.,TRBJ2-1,TGTGCCAGCAGAACCTCGGGAGAAAGCTTCTACAATGAGCAGTTCTTC,CASRTSGESFYNEQFF
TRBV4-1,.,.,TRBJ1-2,TGCGCCAGCACGGCAGGGGCTGGTTATGGCTACACCTTC,CASTAGAGYGYTF